The sequence of this TCR beta chain was determined in a study of T cells expressing NK-cell markers. Details on this clonotype: The target antigen is unknown.

5'RACE template switching with UMIs generated TCR beta cDNA. TCRdb re-called the 5' RACE reads; one entry per CDR3 protein, DNA not given. This sample's clone table lists some 110,000 distinct CDR3 sequences. Findings and caveats of the study: There were several donors in whom these clonotypes also led the CD3+CD56-NKG2C+ fraction.

The germline CDR1 and CDR2 sequences are MNHNS and SASEGT. The CDR3 sequence is 13 residues long. This chain joins TRBV6-1 and TRBJ2-1; the TRBD2 assignment by TCRdb is unverifiable without DNA. The receptor's source is a woman between 18 and 75 years old in good health. Sequenced material: blood T cells: a sorted CD56 or NKG2C T cell subset, CD4+ or CD8+ T cells, or bulk PBMC T cells (not recorded which). The CDR3 protein is CASRGPLYNEQFF.